The sequence of this TCR beta chain was determined in a study of T-cell reconstitution after alpha-beta-depleted transplantation in children. Regarding the study as a whole: Surviving recipient T cells and intrathymic progenitors accounted for some patients' high TCRbeta diversity at day 60.

Molecular barcoding with unique molecular identifiers was used for the TCRbeta library. TCRdb reanalysed the PCR reads using MiXCR and keeps one entry per CDR3 protein. The sample holds around 140,000 distinct CDR3 sequences; roughly 8.8% are singletons and the top ten take 15% to 20%. Trimming shortened V by 4 bases and J by 7 bases, and 22 bases separated the two germline ends. The CDR3 runs 16 residues. Germline V gene data show CDR1 as SGHRS and CDR2 as YFSETQ. This clonotype was picked up many times. The antigen is not known. The TCR comes from a female patient aged 2 to 10 who had a stem cell transplant for congenital amegakaryocytic thrombocytopenia, so the T cells may come from the graft donor. Material: PBMCs, mostly from graft donor cells, obtained 180 days after TCRalphabeta/CD19-depleted stem cell transplant. This rearrangement joins TRBV5-1 to TRBJ2-3; tentatively, D is TRBD1 (6 bases). The CDR3 spells CASSQGSGSREHTQYF. The CDR3 coding sequence is TGCGCCAGCAGCCAGGGGTCAGGCTCCAGGGAACATACGCAGTATTTT.